This passage covers 9 T cell receptor beta chains from one sample sequenced in a study of T cell clonotyping in hematopoietic cell transplantation. Clones were read by immunoSEQ multiplex PCR, and TCRdb kept only the in-frame ones, dropping some. The sample lists 15,000 to 20,000 clones; around 85% were seen once. The sequenced material came from peripheral blood mononuclear cells. These TCRs come from a man aged 60-69 years in good health. Some clones in this sample may be carry-over from other donors' samples.

This clone was detected a few times. This sequence joins TRBV2 and TRBJ2-7; 8 positions match TRBD2. J lost 4 bases, V lost 1 base, and 6 bases had no gene match. The CDR3 has 15 residues. Per germline, CDR1 SNHLY and CDR2 FYNNEI. The chain's CDR3 is CASSEGSGTGYEQYF. As DNA, the CDR3 is TGTGCCAGCAGTGAAGGTAGCGGGACCGGTTACGAGCAGTACTTC.

The CDR3 loop is CAISPPTSGNTGELFF. DNA of the CDR3: TGTGCCATCAGTCCCCCAACTAGCGGGAACACCGGGGAGCTGTTTTTT. The chain links TRBV10-3 to TRBJ2-2; 8 bases align to TRBD2. After removal of 5 bases from V and 1 base from J, the junction contained 6 bases not matched to a gene. Germline assignment: CDR1 ENHRY and CDR2 SYGVKD. This CDR3 is 16 amino acids long.

This clone came up once. The chain is built from TRBV5-1 and TRBJ1-6, with D perhaps matching TRBD1 (5 bases). In germline, CDR1 is SGHRS, CDR2 YFSETQ. V lost 2 bases to trimming and J lost 6 bases, with 15 bases between them. CDR3 length: 16 residues. The CDR3 here is CASSFNGGGGNSPLHF. The CDR3 region has the DNA TGCGCCAGCAGCTTCAATGGTGGGGGAGGTAATTCACCCCTCCACTTT.

The chain carries TRBV11-3 and TRBJ2-3; D gene uncertain. V lost 6 bases, J lost 6 bases, and 7 bases lay in between. Germline CDR1 and CDR2: SGHNT and YENEEA. This CDR3 is 11 amino acids long. The CDR3: CASSFEDTQYF. The CDR3 DNA reads TGTGCCAGCAGTTTCGAGGATACGCAGTATTTT.

The chain is built from TRBV7-2 and TRBJ2-7; 7 bases map to TRBD2. CDR1 and CDR2 from the germline V gene are SGHTA and FQGNSA. Trimming cost V 2 bases and J 2 bases; bases outside gene matches: 6. The CDR3 spans 15 residues. The CDR3 DNA follows: TGTGCCAGCAGCTTAAATTTCGGACTAGCCTACGAGCAGTACTTC. It specifies CASSLNFGLAYEQYF.

The chain combines TRBV6-6 with TRBJ1-1; D uncertain. This CDR3 is 11 amino acids long. Germline lookup yields CDR1 MNHNY and CDR2 SVGAGI (reference sequence). V was trimmed by 7 bases and J by 11 bases, leaving 14 bases between them. The CDR3 loop is CASIINRSAFF. As DNA, the CDR3 is TGTGCCAGCATTATTAATAGGAGCGCTTTCTTT.

This clone was detected only a few times. V is TRBV11-3 and J is TRBJ2-5; weak D call: TRBD2 (6 bases). The germline V and J ends were trimmed by 0 bases and 5 bases, with 10 bases remaining between them. The CDR3 runs 14 residues. Per the germline V gene, CDR1 is SGHNT and CDR2 is YENEEA. The CDR3 DNA follows: TGTGCCAGCAGCTTAGATGTGGGGAGGGAGACCCAGTACTTC. It encodes CASSLDVGRETQYF.

The chain combines TRBV28 with TRBJ1-5, with TRBD1 matching over 9 bases. The junction had 5 bases not matched to a gene; V was cut back by 6 bases and J by 2 bases. This CDR3 region has 15 residues. The germline V gene encodes CDR1 MDHEN and CDR2 SYDVKM. The CDR3 protein is CASRLDRGGNQPQHF. In DNA, the CDR3 is TGTGCCAGCAGACTGGACAGGGGAGGCAATCAGCCCCAGCATTTT.

V is TRBV7-3 and J is TRBJ2-1; D perhaps matches TRBD1 (6 bases). The ends were cut back, 5 bases at V and 8 bases at J, with 13 bases in the middle. The length of the CDR3 is 13 residues. Looked up from germline, CDR1 is SGHTA and CDR2 is FQGTGA. The CDR3 coding sequence is TGTGCCAGCAGCACCGCGACAGGTGATGAGCAGTTCTTC. Its protein is CASSTATGDEQFF.